This TCR beta chain stems from a study of cytomegalovirus exposure and HLA in healthy donors. Study-wide results and caveats: In an earlier analysis, in under 700 donors, most V segments appeared productive either ~87% or ~30% of the time. Using a false discovery rate of 0.05, a later analysis showed that approximately 17,000 TCR beta sequences were associated with HLA alleles. Owing to their indistinguishability, certain V segments, notably TRBV6-2 and TRBV6-3, were excluded. Upon later analysis, TCR association rates were observed to vary by HLA locus, being highest for DRB1 and lowest for HLA-C.

With respect to this clone: The antigen is unknown.

The PCR made use of 60 Vbeta and 13 Jbeta primers. Sequenced by immunoSEQ multiplex PCR; TCRdb stores in-frame clones only, minus some. This table holds around 120,000 clones, around 67% found once. V was cut by 3 bases and J by 4 bases, with 11 bases left in between. Germline CDR1 SGDLS, CDR2 YYNGEE. The CDR3 is 15 residues long. This chain links TRBV9 with TRBJ1-6; a possible D gene is TRBD1 (6 bases). Sequences were obtained from PBMCs. The TCR originated in a woman aged 40-49 years in good health and CMV-seronegative. As DNA, the CDR3 is TGTGCCAGCAGCGAGGGGGAGTATTATAATTCACCCCTCCACTTT. Translation: CASSEGEYYNSPLHF.